The source of this T cell receptor beta chain is a study of shared clonotypes between healthy human individuals. Study results and caveats: Among donors, sharing of clonotypes was expected to be affected by sequencing depth. Limited genetic and exposure-history diversity came from having few donors.

Points on this clone: Its antigen is unidentified.

V shed 6 bases, J shed 1 base, and the junction held 14 bases outside the gene matches. The CDR3 is 16 residues long. Germline CDR1 and CDR2: SQVTM and ANQGSEA. Sequencing was performed with immunoSEQ multiplex PCR; in TCRdb, only in-frame clones are kept and a portion is missing. The profile shows some 2.4 million clones, roughly 93% of them singletons. Sequencing input: naive CD4+ T cells from PBMCs. Subset specified: CD45RA+ positively selected. This rearrangement joins TRBV29-1 to TRBJ1-2; 7 bases agree with TRBD1. The receptor comes from a man aged 18 to 29 in good health. Some clones in this sample may be carry-over from other donors' samples. The CDR3, as DNA: TGCAGCGTCCTGGGGACGGGACAGACCTTTAACTATGGCTACACCTTC. Its protein is CSVLGTGQTFNYGYTF.